The rows below give T cell receptor beta chains drawn from one sample of a study of T cell responses to AZD1222 COVID-19 vaccine. Profiled with immunoSEQ multiplex PCR; TCRdb holds only in-frame clones, not every one. This sample has 150,000 to 200,000 clones, with roughly 92% found just once. The source material was peripheral blood, sampled 28 days after the second AZD1222 dose. The receptors were gathered from an adult who received the AZD1222 COVID-19 vaccine. Each CDR3 is given with its conserved first and last residue. D genes are given only for firm matches. Rows may omit the clone size; those that give it use once, few, many or a size class.

j_call v_call clone_size d_call cdr3_nt cdr3_aa
TRBJ1-2 TRBV6-5 . . TGTGCCAGCAGTTCCCACAGAGGGTCCTATGGCTACACCTTC CASSSHRGSYGYTF
TRBJ2-3 TRBV28 . . TGTGCCAGCAGTGCCCCCGGGACTTACACTAGCACAGATACGCAGTATTTT CASSAPGTYTSTDTQYF
TRBJ1-2 TRBV19 . TRBD1 TGTGCCAGTAGCCCCATGGGGACAGGTCGATTATGGGGCTACACCTTC CASSPMGTGRLWGYTF
TRBJ1-5 TRBV6-2/TRBV6-3 . TRBD1 TGTGCCAGCAGTTCCGGACAGGGCCCGGGGCCCCAGCATTTT CASSSGQGPGPQHF
TRBJ1-2 TRBV18 . . TGTGCCAGCTCCCCATCTGAAGCAACATCTTCTAACTATGGCTACACCTTC CASSPSEATSSNYGYTF
TRBJ1-2 TRBV6-5 . . TGTGCCAGCAGTTACTCGTGGCAGGGGATAGGCTACACCTTC CASSYSWQGIGYTF
TRBJ1-3 TRBV16 . . TGTGCCAGCAGCCGTTACACAGGGCCCTCTGGAAACACCATATATTTT CASSRYTGPSGNTIYF
TRBJ2-1 TRBV7-8 . TRBD1 TGTGCCAGCAGCTTAGGTGGCAGAGGGACAGCATCCAATGAGCAGTTCTTC CASSLGGRGTASNEQFF
TRBJ2-7 TRBV5-1 . . TGCGCCAGCAGCTTGGGGCAGCTATACGAGCAGTACTTC CASSLGQLYEQYF
TRBJ2-6 TRBV11-2 . TRBD1 TGTGCCAGCAGCTTAGTCCATCGGGACAGAAGCTCTGGGGCCAACGTCCTGACTTTC CASSLVHRDRSSGANVLTF
TRBJ2-7 TRBV11-2 . TRBD2 TGTGCCAGCAGCTTAGGTCCTAGCGGGGCCCCCGAGCAGTACTTC CASSLGPSGAPEQYF
TRBJ2-7 TRBV4-3 once . TGCGCCAGCAGCCAAGTAGGAGGGTCAGGGTACGAGCAGTACTTC CASSQVGGSGYEQYF
TRBJ1-1 TRBV11-2 . . TGTGCCAGCAGCCCAACGGCTACTGGGAACACTGAAGCTTTCTTT CASSPTATGNTEAFF
TRBJ1-5 TRBV4-1 once . TGCGCCAGCAGCCAAGTGGGAGGTAGACAGCGGGGGTATCAGCCCCAGCATTTT CASSQVGGRQRGYQPQHF
TRBJ1-1 TRBV18 . . TGTGCCAGCTCACCTCGACAGGTTTCGAACACTGAAGCTTTCTTT CASSPRQVSNTEAFF
TRBJ1-5 TRBV2 . . TGTGCCAGCAGTGAAGTGAGCAGCAATCAGCCCCAGCATTTT CASSEVSSNQPQHF
TRBJ1-2 TRBV6-5 . . TGTGCCAGCAGTCGGGACGGCTATATGGGCTACACCTTC CASSRDGYMGYTF
TRBJ2-1 TRBV2 . . TGTGCCAGCAGTGAAATTTCTATGGAGCAGTTCTTC CASSEISMEQFF
TRBJ2-5 TRBV5-5 . TRBD1 TGTGCCAGCAGAAGACAGGGGGCAGGGGAGACCCAGTACTTC CASRRQGAGETQYF
TRBJ1-5 TRBV28 . TRBD1 TGTGCCAGCAGAGAGACAGGGGCTCAGCCCCAGCATTTT CASRETGAQPQHF
TRBJ2-1 TRBV30 . . TGTGCCTGGAGTGTACGGGTAGCGCCTATCAATGAGCAGTTCTTC CAWSVRVAPINEQFF
TRBJ1-1 TRBV30 . . TGTGCCTGGTCATGGGGGGTCGGTAACACTGAAGCTTTCTTT CAWSWGVGNTEAFF
TRBJ2-5 TRBV6-1 . . TGTGCCAGCAGTGAAACGCCCCGCCTAGGGACCCAAGAGACCCAGTACTTC CASSETPRLGTQETQYF
TRBJ1-1 TRBV19 . . TGTGCCAGTAGTGTCGACCGGGGCATGAACACTGAAGCTTTCTTT CASSVDRGMNTEAFF
TRBJ2-3 TRBV5-5 once . TGTGCCAGCAGCGATCTCCCGGGTTCTAGCACAGATACGCAGTATTTT CASSDLPGSSTDTQYF
TRBJ2-6 TRBV5-8 once . TGTGCCAGCAGCTTGGCCTCGGGGAGCTCTGGGGCCAACGTCCTGACTTTC CASSLASGSSGANVLTF
TRBJ1-6 TRBV7-9 . TRBD1 TGTGCCAGCAGCTTAGCGGCCAGGGGGAATTCACCCCTCCACTTT CASSLAARGNSPLHF